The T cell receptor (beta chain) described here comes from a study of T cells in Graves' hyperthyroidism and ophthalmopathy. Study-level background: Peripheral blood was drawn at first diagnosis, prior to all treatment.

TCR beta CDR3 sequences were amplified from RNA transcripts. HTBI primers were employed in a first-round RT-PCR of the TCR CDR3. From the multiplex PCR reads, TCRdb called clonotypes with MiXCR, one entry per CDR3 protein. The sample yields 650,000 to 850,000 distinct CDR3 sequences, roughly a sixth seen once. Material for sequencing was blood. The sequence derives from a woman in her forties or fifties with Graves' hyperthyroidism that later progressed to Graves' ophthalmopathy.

CDR3 sequence reads: CASSEAEFRNTEAFF. As DNA, the CDR3 is TGTGCCAGCAGTGAAGCAGAATTTCGGAACACTGAAGCTTTCTTT. The rearrangement links TRBV6-1 to TRBJ1-1, with unresolved D. The CDR3 length is 15 residues. Germline V gene data show CDR1 as MNHNS and CDR2 as SASEGT. V lost 0 bases, J lost 1 base, and 9 bases lay in between.